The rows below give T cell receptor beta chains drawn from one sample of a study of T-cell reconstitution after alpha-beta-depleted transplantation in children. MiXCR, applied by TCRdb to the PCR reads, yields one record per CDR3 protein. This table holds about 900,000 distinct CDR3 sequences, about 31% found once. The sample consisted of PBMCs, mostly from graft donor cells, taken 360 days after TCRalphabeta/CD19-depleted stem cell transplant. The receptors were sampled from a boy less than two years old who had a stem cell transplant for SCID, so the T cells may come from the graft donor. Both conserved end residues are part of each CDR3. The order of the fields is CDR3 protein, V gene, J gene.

cdr3_aa: CSARSLAGYPLHF
v_call: TRBV20-1
j_call: TRBJ1-6

cdr3_aa: CASSPRGPGYDEQFF
v_call: TRBV27
j_call: TRBJ2-1

cdr3_aa: CAISESRATNEKLFF
v_call: TRBV10-3
j_call: TRBJ1-4

cdr3_aa: CASSRGQAFTDTQYF
v_call: TRBV5-1
j_call: TRBJ2-3

cdr3_aa: CATSAGGGDPTDTQYF
v_call: TRBV24-1
j_call: TRBJ2-3

cdr3_aa: CSARPDWKETQYF
v_call: TRBV20-1
j_call: TRBJ2-5

cdr3_aa: CASSPGGGTGLLEYF
v_call: TRBV5-1
j_call: TRBJ2-7

cdr3_aa: CASSPWTEHTDTQYF
v_call: TRBV2
j_call: TRBJ2-3

cdr3_aa: CASSLGGDSVQPQHF
v_call: TRBV12-3/TRBV12-4
j_call: TRBJ1-5

cdr3_aa: CASSQGTSGGVYEQFF
v_call: TRBV4-1
j_call: TRBJ2-1

cdr3_aa: CASSFSGMGTDTQYF
v_call: TRBV12-3/TRBV12-4
j_call: TRBJ2-3

cdr3_aa: CAISGLPGQALSGNTIYF
v_call: TRBV10-3
j_call: TRBJ1-3

cdr3_aa: CSASPSTGVGAGYTF
v_call: TRBV20-1
j_call: TRBJ1-2

cdr3_aa: CASSFPPTRHQYF
v_call: TRBV7-2
j_call: TRBJ2-5

cdr3_aa: CAISELSPPGQAGFF
v_call: TRBV10-3
j_call: TRBJ2-1

cdr3_aa: CSGQGSPYNEQFF
v_call: TRBV29-1
j_call: TRBJ2-1

cdr3_aa: CASSQADGTGGLNYGYTF
v_call: TRBV4-2
j_call: TRBJ1-2

cdr3_aa: CSVQQGLGETQYF
v_call: TRBV29-1
j_call: TRBJ2-5

cdr3_aa: CASSAFRASSTDTQYF
v_call: TRBV2
j_call: TRBJ2-3

cdr3_aa: CATGLVVKGGEQFF
v_call: TRBV15
j_call: TRBJ2-1

cdr3_aa: CASSLGRLLTDTQYF
v_call: TRBV11-2
j_call: TRBJ2-3

cdr3_aa: CASSLGVAATQYF
v_call: TRBV7-2
j_call: TRBJ2-5

cdr3_aa: CATKGLGGRSRNTEAFF
v_call: TRBV24-1
j_call: TRBJ1-1

cdr3_aa: CASSQVGGSKETQYF
v_call: TRBV3-1
j_call: TRBJ2-5

cdr3_aa: CASTHTGGPPLHF
v_call: TRBV12-3/TRBV12-4
j_call: TRBJ1-6

cdr3_aa: CASSLGGYGDEQFF
v_call: TRBV5-1
j_call: TRBJ2-1

cdr3_aa: CASNPKRHYGYTF
v_call: TRBV6-1
j_call: TRBJ1-2

cdr3_aa: CATSERQRPSTDTQYF
v_call: TRBV24-1
j_call: TRBJ2-3

cdr3_aa: CASSPGTSAYYEQYF
v_call: TRBV9
j_call: TRBJ2-7

cdr3_aa: CASSSTSIPSYEQYF
v_call: TRBV7-8
j_call: TRBJ2-7

cdr3_aa: CASSQETHEETQYF
v_call: TRBV4-2
j_call: TRBJ2-5

cdr3_aa: CASSSLSGLNTEAFF
v_call: TRBV7-9
j_call: TRBJ1-1

cdr3_aa: CASSLSRTSYNEQFF
v_call: TRBV7-2
j_call: TRBJ2-1

cdr3_aa: CASSQLPVGGSSGNTIYF
v_call: TRBV4-2
j_call: TRBJ1-3

cdr3_aa: CATRPGQGVPGANVLTF
v_call: TRBV4-1
j_call: TRBJ2-6

cdr3_aa: CASSLDLEQYF
v_call: TRBV11-2
j_call: TRBJ2-7

cdr3_aa: CASSHRTGGADYEQYF
v_call: TRBV12-3/TRBV12-4
j_call: TRBJ2-7

cdr3_aa: CASSLDAQGGGTEAFF
v_call: TRBV7-8
j_call: TRBJ1-1

cdr3_aa: CASSYSDGTNQPQHF
v_call: TRBV12-3/TRBV12-4
j_call: TRBJ1-5

cdr3_aa: CCATSDGRAGYEQYF
v_call: TRBV20-1
j_call: TRBJ2-7

cdr3_aa: CSAKDWTTDTQYF
v_call: TRBV20-1
j_call: TRBJ2-3

cdr3_aa: CASSLQTEGEQFF
v_call: TRBV7-3
j_call: TRBJ2-1

cdr3_aa: CSAGGLVPPYEQYF
v_call: TRBV29-1
j_call: TRBJ2-7

cdr3_aa: CASSSTGYGEQFF
v_call: TRBV11-2
j_call: TRBJ2-1

cdr3_aa: CASSSPLGGYTF
v_call: TRBV6-5
j_call: TRBJ1-2

cdr3_aa: CSARELGELFF
v_call: TRBV20-1
j_call: TRBJ2-2

cdr3_aa: CSARALAQGDTEAFF
v_call: TRBV20-1
j_call: TRBJ1-1

cdr3_aa: CASSPTGLANTDTQYF
v_call: TRBV7-3
j_call: TRBJ2-3

cdr3_aa: CSEKGLQETQYF
v_call: TRBV20-1
j_call: TRBJ2-5

cdr3_aa: CASSPQALSYSNQPQHF
v_call: TRBV4-1
j_call: TRBJ1-5

cdr3_aa: CASSEFFLGAGKADTQYF
v_call: TRBV25-1
j_call: TRBJ2-3

cdr3_aa: CASSRLGVGEQYF
v_call: TRBV12-3/TRBV12-4
j_call: TRBJ2-7

cdr3_aa: CASSLGGDSTDTQYF
v_call: TRBV12-3/TRBV12-4
j_call: TRBJ2-3

cdr3_aa: CASSLGRGMYGYTF
v_call: TRBV12-3/TRBV12-4
j_call: TRBJ1-2

cdr3_aa: CASSLGLIQETQYF
v_call: TRBV5-1
j_call: TRBJ2-5